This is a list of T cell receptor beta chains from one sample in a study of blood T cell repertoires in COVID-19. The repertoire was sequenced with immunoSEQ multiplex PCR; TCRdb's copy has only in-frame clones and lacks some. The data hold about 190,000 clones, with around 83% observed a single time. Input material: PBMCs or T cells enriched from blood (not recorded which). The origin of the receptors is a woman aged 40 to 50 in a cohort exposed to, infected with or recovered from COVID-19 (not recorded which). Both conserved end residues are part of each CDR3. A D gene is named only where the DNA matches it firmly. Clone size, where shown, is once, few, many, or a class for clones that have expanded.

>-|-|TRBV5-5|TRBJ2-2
CASSLDSPLTNTGELFF
TGTGCCAGCAGCTTGGACAGCCCCTTGACGAACACCGGGGAGCTGTTTTTT
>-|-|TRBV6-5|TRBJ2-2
CASSYEGPISGELFF
TGTGCCAGCAGTTACGAGGGTCCGATTTCCGGGGAGCTGTTTTTT
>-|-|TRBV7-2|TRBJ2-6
CASSFGVANVLTF
TGTGCCAGCAGCTTCGGGGTGGCCAACGTCCTGACTTTC
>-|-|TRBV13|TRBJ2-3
CASSPAGALITDTQYF
TGTGCCAGCAGCCCTGCGGGGGCTCTCATCACAGATACGCAGTATTTT
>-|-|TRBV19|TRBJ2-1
CASSMGGTREQFF
TGTGCCAGTAGTATGGGGGGGACACGCGAGCAGTTCTTC
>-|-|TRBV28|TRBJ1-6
CASSLGGGRGGGNSPLHF
TGTGCCAGCAGTTTAGGCGGCGGCCGAGGAGGAGGGAATTCACCCCTCCACTTT
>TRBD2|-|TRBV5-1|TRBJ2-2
CASSWGLAVANTGELFF
TGCGCCAGCAGCTGGGGACTAGCTGTCGCGAACACCGGGGAGCTGTTTTTT
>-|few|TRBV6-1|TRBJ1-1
CASSETPDLNTEAFF
TGTGCCAGCAGTGAAACCCCCGACTTGAACACTGAAGCTTTCTTT
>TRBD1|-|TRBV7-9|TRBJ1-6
CASSARTGRDSPLHF
TGTGCCAGCAGCGCCCGGACAGGGAGAGATTCACCCCTCCACTTT
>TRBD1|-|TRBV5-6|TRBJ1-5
CASSLQGVSNQPQHF
TGTGCCAGCAGCCTACAGGGGGTTAGCAATCAGCCCCAGCATTTT
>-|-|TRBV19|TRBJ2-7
CASGDGTYEQYF
TGTGCCAGTGGAGACGGGACCTACGAGCAGTACTTC
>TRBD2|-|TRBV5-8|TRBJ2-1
CASSALAGFNEQFF
TGTGCCAGCAGCGCCCTAGCGGGCTTCAATGAGCAGTTCTTC
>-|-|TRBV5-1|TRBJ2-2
CASSLQGTGELFF
TGCGCCAGCAGCTTGCAGGGAACCGGGGAGCTGTTTTTT
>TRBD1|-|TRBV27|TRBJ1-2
CASTPAPGQGARGYTF
TGTGCCAGCACCCCTGCTCCGGGACAGGGGGCGCGGGGCTACACCTTC
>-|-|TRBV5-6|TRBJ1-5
CASSAGTGVNQPQHF
TGTGCCAGCAGCGCGGGGACGGGAGTCAATCAGCCCCAGCATTTT
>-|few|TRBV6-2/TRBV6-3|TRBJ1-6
CASSKGQTTSPLHF
TGTGCCAGCAGCAAAGGACAGACCACTTCACCCCTCCACTTT
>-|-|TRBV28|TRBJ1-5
CASSLWAGDQPQHF
TGTGCCAGCAGTTTATGGGCAGGGGATCAGCCCCAGCATTTT
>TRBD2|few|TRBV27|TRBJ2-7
CASSLVGPSGASYEQYF
TGTGCCAGCAGTTTGGTTGGGCCTAGCGGGGCCTCCTACGAGCAGTACTTC
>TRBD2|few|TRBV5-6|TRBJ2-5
CASSLGLAGQETQYF
TGTGCCAGCAGCCTCGGACTAGCGGGGCAAGAGACCCAGTACTTC
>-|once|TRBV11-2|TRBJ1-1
CASSLDSITEAFF
TGTGCCAGCAGCTTAGACAGTATTACTGAAGCTTTCTTT
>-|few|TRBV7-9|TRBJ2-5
CASSLVSGQGETQYF
TGTGCCAGCAGCTTAGTGTCCGGGCAGGGGGAGACCCAGTACTTC
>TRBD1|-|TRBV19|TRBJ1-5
CASRSTGGTSNQPQHF
TGTGCCAGTAGAAGTACAGGGGGGACTAGCAATCAGCCCCAGCATTTT